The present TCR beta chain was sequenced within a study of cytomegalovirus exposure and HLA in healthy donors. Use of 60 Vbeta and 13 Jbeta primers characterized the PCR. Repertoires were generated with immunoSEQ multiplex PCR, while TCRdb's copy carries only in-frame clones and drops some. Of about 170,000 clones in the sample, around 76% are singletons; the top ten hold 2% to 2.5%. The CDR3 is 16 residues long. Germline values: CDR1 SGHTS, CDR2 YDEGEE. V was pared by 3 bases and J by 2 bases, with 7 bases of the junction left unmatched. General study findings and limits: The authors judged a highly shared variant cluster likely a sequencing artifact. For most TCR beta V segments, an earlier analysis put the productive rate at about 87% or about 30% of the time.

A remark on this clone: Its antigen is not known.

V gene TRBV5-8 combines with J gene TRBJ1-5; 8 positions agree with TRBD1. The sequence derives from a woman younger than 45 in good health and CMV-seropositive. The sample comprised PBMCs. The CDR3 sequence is CASSSDRGRGNQPQHF. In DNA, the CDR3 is TGTGCCAGCAGCTCTGACAGGGGACGCGGCAATCAGCCCCAGCATTTT.